The 8 T cell receptor beta chains below come from one sample, sequenced in a study of T cells after yellow fever vaccination. One entry per CDR3 protein results from TCRdb running MiXCR on the 5' RACE reads. The data show just under 600,000 distinct CDR3 sequences, with 13% seen just once and around 15% held by the top ten. Sequenced here: PBMCs, sampled on the day of the yellow fever booster vaccination. These receptors originate from a man aged 30 to 45 who received the YFV17D yellow fever vaccine.

This clonotype occurred a few times. The CDR3 DNA is TGTGCCAGCGGTCGTCCGGGAGGGCCTGACAATGAGCAGTTCTTC. Encoded protein: CASGRPGGPDNEQFF. The V call is TRBV2, the J call TRBJ2-1; 8 bases map to TRBD2. V dropped 8 bases and J dropped 5; count of bases not matched to a gene: 11. Germline loops: CDR1 SNHLY, CDR2 FYNNEI. The CDR3 covers 15 residues.

This clonotype was detected only a few times. This chain links TRBV14 with TRBJ1-1; D might be TRBD1 (5 bases). The germline V gene encodes CDR1 SGHDN and CDR2 FVKESK. The CDR3 is 13 residues long. V lost 3 bases, J lost 3 bases, and 8 bases lay in between. The CDR3 DNA reads as TGTGCCAGCAGCCACGGGACTTACACTGAAGCTTTCTTT. Translation gives CASSHGTYTEAFF.

A few counts support this clonotype. The gene calls are TRBV7-2 and TRBJ1-1; D remains unclear. Germline V lookup: CDR1 SGHTA, CDR2 FQGNSA. Trimming left V 8 bases short and J 0 bases short, with 10 bases between. This CDR3 contains 13 residues. The DNA of the CDR3 is TGTGCCAGCTGTTTGGACGTGAACACTGAAGCTTTCTTT. Its protein is CASCLDVNTEAFF.

This clonotype came up many times. This chain joins TRBV7-8 and TRBJ2-7; 10 nucleotides match TRBD2. The CDR3 totals 15 residues. The trim removed 1 base at V and 6 bases at J, leaving 6 bases unmatched. The germline gives CDR1 SGHVS, CDR2 FQNEAQ. CDR3 residues: CASSLEAGGLREQYF. Here the CDR3 DNA reads TGTGCCAGCAGCTTAGAAGCGGGAGGGTTGCGCGAGCAGTACTTC.

This chain uses TRBV29-1 with TRBJ2-3; the D is unclear. This CDR3 contains 13 residues. The germline V gene encodes CDR1 SQVTM and CDR2 ANQGSEA. V shed 5 bases and J shed 2 bases, with 11 bases lying between them. The DNA of the CDR3 is TGCAGCGTTCTATTATTTCCCACAGATACGCAGTATTTT. It specifies CSVLLFPTDTQYF.

The V gene is TRBV7-6, the J gene TRBJ2-5; D is unclear. Between the trimmed V and J ends, which lost 1 base and 7 bases, there was a span of 13 bases. Germline lookup yields CDR1 SGHVS and CDR2 FNYEAQ. The CDR3 totals 14 residues. CDR3 loop: CASSLGNTASTQYF. The CDR3 DNA is TGTGCCAGCAGCTTAGGAAACACCGCTTCGACCCAGTACTTC.

The chain uses TRBV29-1 and TRBJ2-1; D ambiguous. The germline CDR1 and CDR2 sequences are SQVTM and ANQGSEA. The CDR3 contains 12 residues. Trimming stripped 7 bases from V and 6 bases from J, with 13 bases between. The CDR3 sequence is CSGSMGSNEQFF. The CDR3 DNA follows: TGCAGCGGGAGTATGGGGTCCAATGAGCAGTTCTTC.

This clonotype has just a few counts. This chain joins TRBV14 and TRBJ2-7; no clear D. Germline loops: CDR1 SGHDN, CDR2 FVKESK. Trimming removed 3 bases from V and 4 bases from J, with 19 bases in between. The CDR3 is made up of 16 amino acids. CDR3 sequence: CASSQGLTSHSYEQYF. The CDR3 nucleotides read TGTGCCAGCAGCCAGGGTTTGACAAGCCATTCGTACGAGCAGTACTTC.